Ten or more counts support the clone carrying this T cell receptor (beta chain). What it binds is not known. This entry belongs to a study of regulatory T cells in long-lasting Graves disease. This CDR3 spans 14 amino acids. Trimming removed 1 base at V and 4 bases at J, with 10 bases between. Per germline, CDR1 DFQATT and CDR2 SNEGSKA (reference sequence). Study-wide results and caveats: Blood alone, not thyroid tissue, was studied. Among samples with persistent disease, TRBV28, TRBJ1-2 and TRBJ2-5 were favored. Graves' patients with persistent disease showed TCR diversity lower than patients newly diagnosed.

The authors built TCR beta libraries using iRepertoire HTBI primers and Arm-PCR of CDR3 regions. TCRdb passed the multiplex PCR reads through MiXCR, listing each CDR3 protein once. The table lists about 430,000 distinct CDR3 sequences, approximately 16% of them singletons. Time point defined: newly diagnosed GD, antithyroid drugs for less than 3 months. Scientists built the TCR library using RNA that was extracted from PBMCs. These data also featured in a second study, about T cells in Graves' hyperthyroidism and ophthalmopathy. That paper states: Any patient presenting with uncontrolled infection, other autoimmune disease, pregnancy or lactation was left out.

This specimen consisted of peripheral blood mononuclear cells (PBMCs), obtained at new diagnosis, from a patient treated with antithyroid drugs. This TCR was sampled from a woman aged 35 to 49 with Graves disease. The chain uses TRBV20-1 and TRBJ2-2; no clear D gene. CDR3 sequence reads: CSARGLLGTGELFF. In DNA, the CDR3 is TGCAGTGCTAGAGGCCTATTGGGCACCGGGGAGCTGTTTTTT.